Below, 10 T cell receptor beta chains from the same sample are listed, as sequenced in a study of OX40 agonist ivuxolimab in advanced cancers. TCRdb's copy holds only in-frame clones and misses some; the assay was immunoSEQ multiplex PCR. Here the sample spans about 44,000 clones, 86% being singletons. The sequenced sample was CD4+ or CD8+ T cells sorted from blood, obtained in a trial of the OX40 agonist ivuxolimab. Source of these receptors: an adult with an advanced solid tumor such as melanoma, head and neck, liver or kidney cancer.

The chain has TRBV7-2 and TRBJ2-3; 10 nucleotides align to TRBD2. Losses at the gene ends were 1 base for V and 2 bases for J; bases not matched to a gene: 9. Germline CDR1 reads SGHTA; CDR2 reads FQGNSA. This CDR3 has 18 amino acids. The CDR3 DNA is TGTGCCAGCAGCTTAGGGGTAGCGGGAGGTTCGTTCACAGATACGCAGTATTTT. Its protein product is CASSLGVAGGSFTDTQYF.

This clone has more than one count but fewer than ten. The chain combines TRBV5-1 with TRBJ2-7, with D uncertain. V was cut by 2 bases and J by 5 bases, with 11 bases left in between. Looked up from germline, CDR1 is SGHRS and CDR2 is YFSETQ. The CDR3 totals 13 residues. The CDR3 nucleotides are TGCGCCAGCAGCTTCCCCCGAAGCAACGAGCAGTACTTC. This codes for CASSFPRSNEQYF.

This clone was picked up one time. The chain combines TRBV10-2 with TRBJ2-1; D is possibly TRBD2 (6 bases). This CDR3 has 14 residues. Trimming removed 7 bases from V and 4 bases from J, with 14 bases in between. The germline V gene has CDR1 WSHSY and CDR2 SAAADI. CDR3 sequence reads: CASIRGLSYNEQFF. The CDR3 coding sequence is TGCGCCAGCATCCGGGGGTTGAGTTACAATGAGCAGTTCTTC.

This rearrangement joins TRBV18 to TRBJ1-2; 7 bases match TRBD1. Germline assignment: CDR1 KGHSH and CDR2 LQKENI. The CDR3 spans 14 residues. V lost 4 bases, J lost 2 bases, and 4 bases stayed unmatched. The CDR3 DNA follows: TGTGCCAGCTCACTCGGACAGGCGAACTATGGCTACACCTTC. The encoded protein is CASSLGQANYGYTF. Supplemented by reference TRBV18 and TRBJ1-2, the full variable domain reads NAGVMQNPRHLVRRRGQEARLRCSPMKGHSHVYWYRQLPEEGLKFMVYLQKENIIDESGMPKERFSAEFPKEGPSILRIQQVVRGDSAAYFCASSLGQANYGYTFGSGTRLTVV.

This clone was detected only a few times. The chain combines TRBV19 with TRBJ1-6, with a tentative D call TRBD1 (5 bases). Germline V gene data show CDR1 as LNHDA and CDR2 as SQIVND (reference sequence). The CDR3 has 15 amino acids. V was trimmed by 3 bases and J by 6 bases, leaving 12 bases between them. CDR3 bases: TGTGCCAGTAGTATCCCGGGACTCTTTAATTCACCCCTCCACTTT. It codes for CASSIPGLFNSPLHF.

The CDR3 loop reads CASSFPGLGQETQYF. In DNA form, the CDR3 reads TGTGCCAGCAGCTTTCCGGGACTGGGACAAGAGACCCAGTACTTC. The chain has TRBV7-9 and TRBJ2-5, with a weak D call TRBD2 (6 bases). Germline-derived CDR1 and CDR2 are SEHNR and FQNEAQ (reference sequence). This CDR3 contains 15 residues. The ends were cut back, 3 bases at V and 2 bases at J, with 13 bases in the middle.

Note on this clone: Other DNA sequences in the same sample also yield this CDR3. The gene calls are TRBV19 and TRBJ1-5; D gene uncertain. V was trimmed by 3 bases and J by 3 bases, leaving 3 bases between them. The CDR3 consists of 12 residues. Germline V gives CDR1 LNHDA, CDR2 SQIVND (reference sequence). The CDR3 reads CASSINNQPQHF. CDR3 DNA sequence: TGTGCCAGTAGTATTAACAATCAGCCCCAGCATTTT.

The chain joins TRBV28 to TRBJ2-7, with 7 bases that match TRBD1. The CDR3 sequence is 13 residues long. Germline loops: CDR1 MDHEN, CDR2 SYDVKM. The V and J ends lost 7 bases and 5 bases, in that order; junction bases with no gene match: 8. The CDR3 region is CASTGTVLNEQYF. In DNA, the CDR3 is TGTGCCAGCACCGGGACAGTTCTCAACGAGCAGTACTTC.

This clone was observed a handful of times. This chain connects TRBV2 to TRBJ1-6; perhaps TRBD1 as D (5 bases). V dropped 6 bases and J dropped 14 bases, with 20 bases sitting between them. Germline CDR1 is SNHLY and CDR2 is FYNNEI. The CDR3 loop spans 14 amino acids. The CDR3, as DNA: TGTGCCAGCAGGGGGGGAGGGGAAAGCCCTTCCCTCCACTTT. Residues: CASRGGGESPSLHF.

The V and J genes are TRBV7-8 and TRBJ1-6, with a tentative D call TRBD1 (5 bases). CDR3 size: 17 residues. Germline V gene lookup returns CDR1 SGHVS and CDR2 FQNEAQ. The germline V and J ends were trimmed by 1 base and 10 bases, with 20 bases remaining between them. As DNA, the CDR3 is TGTGCCAGCAGCTTAGTCGCGGGGACGGTTTTCGCGTCACCCCTCCACTTT. This translates into CASSLVAGTVFASPLHF.